This TCR beta chain is from a study of naive and memory T cell subsets. Study conclusions and caveats: Activation and differentiation may alter RNA-based TCR counts.

From the second PCR step, alpha and beta chains were amplified apart. Two oligonucleotides, mixed equimolar, formed the beta constant-region primer covering TRBC1 and TRBC2. An oligonucleotide with the SP2 primer and a 12-nucleotide UMI was ligated to the cDNA 3' end. Nested alpha and beta constant-region primers with the SP2 primer drove four PCR rounds on ligated cDNA. TCRdb used MiXCR to reprocess the UMI-ligation and nested PCR reads, holding one entry per CDR3 protein. The sample has 140,000 to 150,000 distinct CDR3 sequences, about 18% seen once; the top ten hold roughly 0.14%. Comments on this clonotype: The antigen is not known.

Germline CDR1 is SNHLY and CDR2 is FYNNEI. The CDR3 is 13 residues long. Trimming pared 8 bases from V and 4 bases from J, leaving 9 bases between. V is TRBV2 and J is TRBJ1-6, with unresolved D. The clonotype was recovered from a human donor in good health. Sample: naive CD4+ T cells from blood. The CDR3 DNA reads TGTGCCAGCTCCAGAAATTATAATTCACCCCTCCACTTT. It encodes CASSRNYNSPLHF.